This T cell receptor (beta chain) was sequenced during a study of pediatric ulcerative colitis. Notes on the study in general: All ulcerative colitis patients, but no controls, carried a couple of rectal clonotypes.

The trim removed 4 bases at V and 1 base at J, leaving 6 bases unmatched. The CDR3 length is 15 residues. The germline V gene has CDR1 SNHLY and CDR2 FYNNEI. Worth noting for this clone: What it recognizes is unknown.

Profiled with immunoSEQ multiplex PCR; TCRdb holds only in-frame clones, not every one. The data contain several thousand clones, roughly 87% of them singletons. The sample was blood. The source is a boy under 18 with mild ulcerative colitis. The chain couples TRBV2 to TRBJ2-7; 8 bases are shared with TRBD2. CDR3 sequence reads: CASSGRGDSSYEQYF. In DNA form, the CDR3 reads TGTGCCAGCAGTGGGCGGGGGGACTCTTCCTACGAGCAGTACTTC.